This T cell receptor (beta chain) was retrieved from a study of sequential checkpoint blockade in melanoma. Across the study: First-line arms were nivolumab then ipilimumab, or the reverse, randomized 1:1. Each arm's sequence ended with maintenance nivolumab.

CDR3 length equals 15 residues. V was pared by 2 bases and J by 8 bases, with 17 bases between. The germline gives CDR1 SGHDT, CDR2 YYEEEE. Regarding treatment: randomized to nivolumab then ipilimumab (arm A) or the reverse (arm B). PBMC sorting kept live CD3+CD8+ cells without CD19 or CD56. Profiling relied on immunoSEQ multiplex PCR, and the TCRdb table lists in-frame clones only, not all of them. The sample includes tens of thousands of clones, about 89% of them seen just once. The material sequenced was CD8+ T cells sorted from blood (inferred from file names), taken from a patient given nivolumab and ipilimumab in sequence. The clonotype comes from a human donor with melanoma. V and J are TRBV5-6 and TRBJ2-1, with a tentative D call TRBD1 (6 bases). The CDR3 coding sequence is TGTGCCAGCAGCTTACAGGGAACTATTTGGGATGAGCAGTTCTTC. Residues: CASSLQGTIWDEQFF.